These T cell receptor beta chains were read from a single sample in a study of blood T cell repertoires in COVID-19. Some clones are missing from TCRdb's copy, which holds only in-frame ones; the method was immunoSEQ multiplex PCR. The table has 57,000 or so clones, around 85% seen once. The specimen was peripheral blood. Receptor source: a man aged 60-69 years with acute or convalescent COVID-19. Each CDR3 is given with its conserved first and last residue. D genes are given only for firm matches. Clone size appears in some rows only: once, few, many, or a class for an expanded clone.

>NA|TRBJ2-1|NA|TRBV2
TGTGCCAGCAGTGTGTCCTATGAGCAGTTCTTC
CASSVSYEQFF
>NA|TRBJ2-7|many|TRBV7-2
TGTGCCAGCAGCTTAACGACGTCGGGCGAGCAGTACTTC
CASSLTTSGEQYF
>NA|TRBJ2-7|NA|TRBV2
TGTGCCAGCAGTGAAGCGACTACATACGAGCAGTACTTC
CASSEATTYEQYF
>TRBD2|TRBJ2-2|NA|TRBV5-1
TGCGCCAGCAGCGGAGGGGGACTAGGGTACACCGGGGAGCTGTTTTTT
CASSGGGLGYTGELFF
>TRBD1|TRBJ1-1|NA|TRBV6-6
TGTGCCAGCAGCCGACAGGGAGGGAACACTGAAGCTTTCTTT
CASSRQGGNTEAFF
>NA|TRBJ2-2|NA|TRBV5-5
TGTGCCAGCAGCGGGGGACTTCCCACCGGGGAGCTGTTTTTT
CASSGGLPTGELFF
>TRBD1|TRBJ1-1|NA|TRBV29-1
TGCAGCGACGGACAGGGCCCGAACACTGAAGCTTTCTTT
CSDGQGPNTEAFF
>NA|TRBJ2-2|NA|TRBV4-2
TGTGCCAGCAGGGGAGTGAACACCGGGGAGCTGTTTTTT
CASRGVNTGELFF
>NA|TRBJ1-6|NA|TRBV28
TGTGCCAGCATCCCTGCGGGGGGAAGTAATTCACCCCTCCACTTT
CASIPAGGSNSPLHF
>NA|TRBJ1-1|few|TRBV19
TGTGCCAGTAGTACCCGGGAGCGGACGGAAGCTTTCTTT
CASSTRERTEAFF
>TRBD1|TRBJ2-7|NA|TRBV5-6
TGTGCCAGCAGCTGGACAGGGGGCTACGAGCAGTACTTC
CASSWTGGYEQYF
>NA|TRBJ1-3|NA|TRBV11-2
TGTGCCAGCAGACCAGCGGGCACTCGAAACACCATATATTTT
CASRPAGTRNTIYF
>NA|TRBJ2-2|once|TRBV9
TGTGCCAGCAGCGAGGTTACAGGTTCTCGAACAAACACCGGGGAGCTGTTTTTT
CASSEVTGSRTNTGELFF
>NA|TRBJ2-7|NA|TRBV18
TGTGCCAGCTCCCAGTACAGGGTAGGGTACGAGCAGTACTTC
CASSQYRVGYEQYF
>NA|TRBJ1-2|NA|TRBV12-3/TRBV12-4
TGTGCCAGCAGCCCATCAGACTTTGGCTACACCTTC
CASSPSDFGYTF
>NA|TRBJ1-2|NA|TRBV28
TGTGCCAGCAGTTTCCGGCGGATCTATGGCTACACCTTC
CASSFRRIYGYTF
>TRBD2|TRBJ2-7|NA|TRBV5-6
TGTGCCAGCAGCTTGCAGACTAGCGGGAGCTCCTACGAGCAGTACTTC
CASSLQTSGSSYEQYF
>NA|TRBJ1-6|NA|TRBV5-8
TGTGCCAGCACCCCGGGACTTCAAAATTCACCCCTCCACTTT
CASTPGLQNSPLHF
>TRBD1|TRBJ1-1|NA|TRBV5-1
TGCGCCAGCCGGGACAGGTCGGTGAACACTGAAGCTTTCTTT
CASRDRSVNTEAFF
>NA|TRBJ2-1|NA|TRBV7-3
TGTGCCAGCAGCCCTAGGACAGATAACAATGAGCAGTTCTTC
CASSPRTDNNEQFF
>TRBD1|TRBJ2-7|NA|TRBV6-6
TGTGCCAGCAGCGACCGGGACAGCTACGAGCAGTACTTC
CASSDRDSYEQYF
>NA|TRBJ2-3|once|TRBV5-1
TGCGCCAGCAGCGTGGGGGGGCTTTCCGGTCCAGATACGCAGTATTTT
CASSVGGLSGPDTQYF
>TRBD1|TRBJ2-1|NA|TRBV25-1
TGTGCCAGCAGTGGCTGGACAGGGAGGACCAATGAGCAGTTCTTC
CASSGWTGRTNEQFF
>TRBD2|TRBJ2-7|NA|TRBV4-1
TGCGCCAGCAGCACTCTAGCGGGAGTGTACGAGCAGTACTTC
CASSTLAGVYEQYF
>TRBD1|TRBJ2-1|once|TRBV28
TGTGCCAGCAGTTTATCCAAGGACAGGGCGAAGTTCTTC
CASSLSKDRAKFF
>NA|TRBJ2-2|few|TRBV11-3
TGTGCCAGCAGCTTAGGTCCCTTCGCCGGGGAGCTGTTTTTT
CASSLGPFAGELFF
>TRBD2|TRBJ2-7|NA|TRBV9
TGTGCCAGCAGCAGGGGGGGAGGACTAGCGGGCTACGAGCAGTACTTC
CASSRGGGLAGYEQYF
>TRBD1|TRBJ1-1|NA|TRBV5-1
TGCGCCAGCAGCTTGAGCACAGGGGCGCCGAACACTGAAGCTTTCTTT
CASSLSTGAPNTEAFF
>TRBD1|TRBJ1-1|NA|TRBV9
TGTGCCAGCAGCCCGCGACAGGGGGGTAGGAACACTGAAGCTTTCTTT
CASSPRQGGRNTEAFF
>NA|TRBJ1-1|NA|TRBV24-1
TGTGCCACCAGTGATGGGGGCTGGGACACTGAAGCTTTCTTT
CATSDGGWDTEAFF
>NA|TRBJ1-1|NA|TRBV2
TGTGCCAGCACCCAGGCTCGGAACACTGAAGCTTTCTTT
CASTQARNTEAFF
>TRBD2|TRBJ2-7|NA|TRBV5-4
TGTGCCAGCTCCACTGGCGGGAGGACCATCTACGAGCAGTACTTC
CASSTGGRTIYEQYF
>TRBD2|TRBJ2-3|NA|TRBV9
TGTGCCAGCAGCTCCCGACTAGCGGGATCGGATACGCAGTATTTT
CASSSRLAGSDTQYF
>NA|TRBJ1-5|NA|TRBV6-2/TRBV6-3
TGTGCCAGCAGTTACCCGGCGGGGAATCCTCAGCCCCAGCATTTT
CASSYPAGNPQPQHF
>TRBD1|TRBJ2-5|once|TRBV7-9
TGTGCCAGCAGCCCCCCGACAGGGTTGGGCGAGACCCAGTACTTC
CASSPPTGLGETQYF
>NA|TRBJ2-3|NA|TRBV20-1
TGCAGTGCTAGTATGGCGGCGGACACGGGGGTCACAGATACGCAGTATTTT
CSASMAADTGVTDTQYF